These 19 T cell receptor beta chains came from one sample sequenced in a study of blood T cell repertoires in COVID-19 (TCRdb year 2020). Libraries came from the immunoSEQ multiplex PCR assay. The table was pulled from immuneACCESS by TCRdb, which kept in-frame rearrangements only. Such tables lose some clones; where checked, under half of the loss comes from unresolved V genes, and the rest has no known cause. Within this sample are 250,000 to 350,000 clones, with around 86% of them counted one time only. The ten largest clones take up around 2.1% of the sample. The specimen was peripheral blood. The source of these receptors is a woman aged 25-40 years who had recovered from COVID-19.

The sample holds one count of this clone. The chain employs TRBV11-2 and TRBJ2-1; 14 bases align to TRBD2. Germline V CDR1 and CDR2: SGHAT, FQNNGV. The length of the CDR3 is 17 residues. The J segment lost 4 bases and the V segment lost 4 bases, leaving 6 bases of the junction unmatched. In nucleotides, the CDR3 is TGTGCCAGCAGCTCCGGACTAGCGGGAGGTGCGTACAATGAGCAGTTCTTC. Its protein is CASSSGLAGGAYNEQFF.

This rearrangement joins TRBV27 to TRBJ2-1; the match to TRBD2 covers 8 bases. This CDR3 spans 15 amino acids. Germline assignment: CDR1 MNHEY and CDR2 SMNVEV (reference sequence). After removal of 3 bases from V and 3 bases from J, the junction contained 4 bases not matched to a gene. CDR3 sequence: CASSFQAGVYNEQFF. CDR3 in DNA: TGTGCCAGCAGTTTCCAAGCGGGGGTCTACAATGAGCAGTTCTTC.

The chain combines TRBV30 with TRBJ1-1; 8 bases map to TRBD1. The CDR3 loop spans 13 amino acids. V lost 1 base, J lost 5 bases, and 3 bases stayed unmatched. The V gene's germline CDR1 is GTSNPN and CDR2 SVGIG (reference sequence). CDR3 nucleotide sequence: TGTGCCTGGAGTGACGGACAGGGAACTGAAGCTTTCTTT. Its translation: CAWSDGQGTEAFF.

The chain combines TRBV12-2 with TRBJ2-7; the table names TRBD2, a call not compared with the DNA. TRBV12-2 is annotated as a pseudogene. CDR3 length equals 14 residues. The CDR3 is CASRRPVGAYEQYF. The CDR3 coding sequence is TGTGCAAGTCGCAGGCCGGTCGGGGCCTACGAGCAGTACTTC.

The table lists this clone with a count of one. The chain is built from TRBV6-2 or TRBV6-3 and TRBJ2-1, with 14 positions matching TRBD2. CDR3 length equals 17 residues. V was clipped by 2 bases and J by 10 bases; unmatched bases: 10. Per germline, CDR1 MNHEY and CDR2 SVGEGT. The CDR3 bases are TGTGCCAGCAGTTACCTTGGGACTAGCGGGAGCCCTTCGGAGCAGTTCTTC. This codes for CASSYLGTSGSPSEQFF.

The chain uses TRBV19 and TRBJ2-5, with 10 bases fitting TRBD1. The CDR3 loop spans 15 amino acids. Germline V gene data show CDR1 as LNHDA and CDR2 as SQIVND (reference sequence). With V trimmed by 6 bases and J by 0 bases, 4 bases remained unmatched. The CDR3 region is CASSAGQGYQETQYF. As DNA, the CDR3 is TGTGCCAGTAGCGCGGGACAGGGGTACCAAGAGACCCAGTACTTC.

CDR3 sequence: CASSLEEDQPQHF. DNA of the CDR3: TGTGCCAGCAGCTTAGAAGAGGATCAGCCCCAGCATTTT. This rearrangement joins TRBV7-9 to TRBJ1-5; D is unresolved. This CDR3 contains 13 residues. CDR1 is SEHNR, CDR2 FQNEAQ, per germline (reference sequence). Trimming stripped 1 base from V and 5 bases from J, with 6 bases between.

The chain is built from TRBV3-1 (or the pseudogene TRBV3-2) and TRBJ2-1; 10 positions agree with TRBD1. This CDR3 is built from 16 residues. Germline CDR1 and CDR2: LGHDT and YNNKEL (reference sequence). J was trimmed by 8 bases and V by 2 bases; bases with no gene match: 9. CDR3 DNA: TGTGCCAGCAGCCAAAGGGGAAAGACAGGGGGCGATGAGCAGTTCTTC. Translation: CASSQRGKTGGDEQFF.

The CDR3: CASSPDRGRDTQYF. Here the CDR3 DNA reads TGTGCCAGCAGCCCGGACAGGGGGCGAGATACGCAGTATTTT. V is TRBV5-8 and J is TRBJ2-3; 11 nucleotides agree with TRBD1. After removal of 4 bases from V and 5 bases from J, the junction contained 3 bases not matched to a gene. Germline V gene data show CDR1 as SGHTS and CDR2 as YDEGEE. The CDR3 covers 14 residues.

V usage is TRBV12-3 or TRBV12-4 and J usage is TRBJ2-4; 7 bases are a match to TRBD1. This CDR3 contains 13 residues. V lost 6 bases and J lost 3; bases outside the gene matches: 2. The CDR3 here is CASRRQGKNIQYF. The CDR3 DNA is TGTGCCAGCAGGAGACAGGGCAAAAACATTCAGTACTTC.

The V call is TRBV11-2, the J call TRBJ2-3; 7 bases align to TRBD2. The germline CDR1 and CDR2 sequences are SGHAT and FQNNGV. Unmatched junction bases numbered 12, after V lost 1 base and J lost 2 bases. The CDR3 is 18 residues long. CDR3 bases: TGTGCCAGCAGCTTAGTTAGATTTGGCGGGAGTTTCACAGATACGCAGTATTTT. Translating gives CASSLVRFGGSFTDTQYF.

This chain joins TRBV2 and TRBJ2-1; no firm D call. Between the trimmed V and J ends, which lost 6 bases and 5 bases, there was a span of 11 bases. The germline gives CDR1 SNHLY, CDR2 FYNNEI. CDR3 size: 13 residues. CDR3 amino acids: CASRTFTNNEQFF. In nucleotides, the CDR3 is TGTGCCAGCAGAACATTTACGAACAATGAGCAGTTCTTC.

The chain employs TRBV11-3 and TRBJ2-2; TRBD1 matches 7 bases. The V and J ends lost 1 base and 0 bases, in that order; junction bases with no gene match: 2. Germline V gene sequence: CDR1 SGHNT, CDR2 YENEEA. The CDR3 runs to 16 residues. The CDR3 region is CASSLVGTANTGELFF. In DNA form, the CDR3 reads TGTGCCAGCAGCTTAGTAGGGACAGCGAACACCGGGGAGCTGTTTTTT.

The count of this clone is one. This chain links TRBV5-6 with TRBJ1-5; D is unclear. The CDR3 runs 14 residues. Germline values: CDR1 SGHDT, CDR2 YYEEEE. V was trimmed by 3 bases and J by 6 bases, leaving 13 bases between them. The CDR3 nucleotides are TGTGCCAGCAGCTATTGGCGCGGTCGTCAGCCCCAGCATTTT. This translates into CASSYWRGRQPQHF.

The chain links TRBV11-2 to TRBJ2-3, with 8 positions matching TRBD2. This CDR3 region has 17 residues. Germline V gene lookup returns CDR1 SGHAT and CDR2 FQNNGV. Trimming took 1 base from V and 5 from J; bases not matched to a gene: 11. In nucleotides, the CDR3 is TGTGCCAGCAGCTTAGCGGGGGGGCTTGCCTGGGGAGATACGCAGTATTTT. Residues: CASSLAGGLAWGDTQYF.

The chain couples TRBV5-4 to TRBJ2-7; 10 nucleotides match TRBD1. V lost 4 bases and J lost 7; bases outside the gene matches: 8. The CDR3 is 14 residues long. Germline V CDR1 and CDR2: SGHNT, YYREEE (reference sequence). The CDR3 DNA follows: TGTGCCAGCAGCGCCGGGACAGGGGCGTGGGAGCAGTACTTC. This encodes CASSAGTGAWEQYF. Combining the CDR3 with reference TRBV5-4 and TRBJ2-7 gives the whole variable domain ETGVTQSPTHLIKTRGQQVTLRCSSQSGHNTVSWYQQALGQGPQFIFQYYREEENGRGNFPPRFSGLQFPNYSSELNVNALELDDSALYLCASSAGTGAWEQYFGPGTRLTVT.

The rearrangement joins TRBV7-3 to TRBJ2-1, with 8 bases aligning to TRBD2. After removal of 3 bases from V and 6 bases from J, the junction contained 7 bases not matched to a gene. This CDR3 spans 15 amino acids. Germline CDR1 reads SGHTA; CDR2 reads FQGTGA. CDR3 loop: CASSLGGTSGNEQFF. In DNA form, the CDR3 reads TGTGCCAGCAGCTTGGGCGGAACTAGCGGCAATGAGCAGTTCTTC.

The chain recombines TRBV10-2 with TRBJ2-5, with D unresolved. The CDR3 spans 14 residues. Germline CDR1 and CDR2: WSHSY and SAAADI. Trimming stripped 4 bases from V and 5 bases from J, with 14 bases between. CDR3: CASSGSVTPETQYF. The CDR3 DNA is TGCGCCAGCAGTGGGTCTGTTACACCGGAGACCCAGTACTTC.

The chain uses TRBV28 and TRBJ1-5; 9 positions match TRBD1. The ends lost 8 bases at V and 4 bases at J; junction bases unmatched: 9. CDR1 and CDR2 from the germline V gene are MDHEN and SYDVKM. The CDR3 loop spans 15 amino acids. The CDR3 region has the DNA TGTGCCAGCTTAGGGACAGGGCCGGGGAATCAGCCCCAGCATTTT. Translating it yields CASLGTGPGNQPQHF.